This T cell receptor beta chain was identified during a study of cytotoxic CD8 clonotypes in ibrutinib-treated CLL. Germline CDR1 reads SGHRS; CDR2 reads YFSETQ. CDR3 length equals 17 residues. The V end was cut by 0 bases, the J end by 2 bases, with 17 bases between. Generated by immunoSEQ multiplex PCR, the TCRdb table keeps only in-frame clones and is missing some. The table has nearly 300,000 clones, more than 70% seen once; the top ten hold approximately 5.6%. This chain joins TRBV5-1 and TRBJ2-5; D is unclear. This TCR was sampled from a human donor with chronic lymphocytic leukemia. Specimen: PBMCs, collected at disease progression, from a patient treated with ibrutinib. CDR3 in amino acids: CASSLALKTPRQETQYF. As DNA, the CDR3 is TGCGCCAGCAGCTTGGCCTTAAAAACCCCGCGACAAGAGACCCAGTACTTC.